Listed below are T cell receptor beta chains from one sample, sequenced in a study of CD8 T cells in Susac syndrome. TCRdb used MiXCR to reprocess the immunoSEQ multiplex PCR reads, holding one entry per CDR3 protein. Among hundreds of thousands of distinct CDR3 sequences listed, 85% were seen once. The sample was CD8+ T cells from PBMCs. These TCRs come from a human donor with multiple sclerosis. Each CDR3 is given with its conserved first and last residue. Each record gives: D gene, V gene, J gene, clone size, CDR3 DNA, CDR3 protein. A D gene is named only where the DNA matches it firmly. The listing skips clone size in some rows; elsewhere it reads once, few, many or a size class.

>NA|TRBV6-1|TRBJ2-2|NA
TGTGCCAGCAGTGACGCCCTGGGGGGAACGGACACCGGGGAGCTGTTTTTT
CASSDALGGTDTGELFF
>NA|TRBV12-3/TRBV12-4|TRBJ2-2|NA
TGTGCCAGCAGTTCAAGACACCCGCGGACCGGGGAGCTGTTTTTT
CASSSRHPRTGELFF
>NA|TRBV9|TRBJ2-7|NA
TGTGCCAGCAGCGTAGAAAAGGGGTCCTACGAGCAGTACTTC
CASSVEKGSYEQYF
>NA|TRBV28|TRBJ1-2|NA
TGTGCCAGCACTCCCACATTATGGCCCGGCTACACCTTC
CASTPTLWPGYTF
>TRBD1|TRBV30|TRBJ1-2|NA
TGTGCCTGGGGACCCAAAGACAGGGGGGAACAGGGCTACACCTTC
CAWGPKDRGEQGYTF
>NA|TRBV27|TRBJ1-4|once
TGTGCCAGCAGTTTCTCCCCGACAGTACCTAATGAAAAACTGTTTTTT
CASSFSPTVPNEKLFF
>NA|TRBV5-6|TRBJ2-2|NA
TGTGCCAGCAGTTCGACTGAGAACACCGGGGAGCTGTTTTTT
CASSSTENTGELFF
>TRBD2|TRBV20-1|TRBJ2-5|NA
TGCAGTGCTAGAATACTAGCGGGAGAAGAGACCCAGTACTTC
CSARILAGEETQYF
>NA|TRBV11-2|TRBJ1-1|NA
TGTGCCAGCGGCGGGGTTACGGCGTCTGAAGCTTTCTTT
CASGGVTASEAFF
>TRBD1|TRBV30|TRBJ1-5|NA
TGTGCCTGGAGTGTAGGGGGGACAGGGAATCAGCCCCAGCATTTT
CAWSVGGTGNQPQHF
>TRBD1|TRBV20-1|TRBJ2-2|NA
TGCAGTGCTAGAGATTGGACAGGGGCAGTAGGTAGCACCGGGGAGCTGTTTTTT
CSARDWTGAVGSTGELFF
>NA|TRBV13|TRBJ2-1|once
TGTGCCAGCAGCTTAGGCCGTGGGGGATACAATGAGCAGTTCTTC
CASSLGRGGYNEQFF
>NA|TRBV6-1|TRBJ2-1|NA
TGTGCCAGCAGTGAACTTTTTCGGCCCTTGGGCACCGATGAGCAGTTCTTC
CASSELFRPLGTDEQFF
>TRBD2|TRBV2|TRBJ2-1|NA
TGTGCCAGCAGTGCGTTGACTAGCGGGGGGGCCCATGAGCAGTTCTTC
CASSALTSGGAHEQFF
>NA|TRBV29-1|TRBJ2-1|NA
TGCAGCGTTTCTAGCCGTCTCAGGAATGAGCAGTTCTTC
CSVSSRLRNEQFF
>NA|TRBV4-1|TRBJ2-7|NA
TGCGCCAGCAGCCCCCGCCCGGGGTGGGACTACGAGCAGTACTTC
CASSPRPGWDYEQYF
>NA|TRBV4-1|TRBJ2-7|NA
TGCGCCAGCAGCCAAGTCCCCGCCTACGAGCAGTACTTC
CASSQVPAYEQYF
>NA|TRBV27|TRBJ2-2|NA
TGTGCCAGCAGTTTTGGGGGTTCGGAGCTGTTTTTT
CASSFGGSELFF
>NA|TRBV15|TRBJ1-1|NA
TGTGCCACCAGCAGAGAGGGGGCTAACACTGAAGCTTTCTTT
CATSREGANTEAFF
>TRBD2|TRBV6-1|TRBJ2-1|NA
TGTGCCAGCAGGGTCAGTAGCGGGAGCTCCTACAATGAGCAGTTCTTC
CASRVSSGSSYNEQFF
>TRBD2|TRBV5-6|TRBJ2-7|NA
TGTGCCAGCAGCGTATTACTAGCGGGAGTGTCCTACGAGCAGTACTTC
CASSVLLAGVSYEQYF
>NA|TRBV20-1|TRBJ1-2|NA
TGCAGTGCTAGAGAAATAGGGGGGACTTATGGCTACACCTTC
CSAREIGGTYGYTF
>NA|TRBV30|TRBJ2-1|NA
TGTGCCTGGAGTGTTGCCAACAATGAGCAGTTCTTC
CAWSVANNEQFF
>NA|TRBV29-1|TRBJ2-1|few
TGCAGCGTTGAAGATCCGGCCAGGTGGCTCAATGAGCAGTTCTTC
CSVEDPARWLNEQFF
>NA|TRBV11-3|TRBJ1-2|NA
TGTGCCAGCAGCTTACCGTCTGGTGACGGCTACACCTTC
CASSLPSGDGYTF
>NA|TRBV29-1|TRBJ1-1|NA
TGCAGCGTTGTTGGCCTCCGTTTGGGCACTGAAGCTTTCTTT
CSVVGLRLGTEAFF
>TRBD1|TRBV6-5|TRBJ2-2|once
TGTGCCAGCAGCCCGGGACAGGGGTTTCAGGAGGAGCTGTTTTTT
CASSPGQGFQEELFF
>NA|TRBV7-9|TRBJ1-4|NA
TGTGCCAGCAGCTTAGGGGGATATGATAATGAAAAACTGTTTTTT
CASSLGGYDNEKLFF
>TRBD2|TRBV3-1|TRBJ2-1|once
TGTGCCAGCAGTCCGACTAGCGGGAGAAGCTCCTACAATGAGCAGTTCTTC
CASSPTSGRSSYNEQFF
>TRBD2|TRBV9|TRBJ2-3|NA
TGTGCCAGCACCTCCGAGGCGGGAGGGTACACAGATACGCAGTATTTT
CASTSEAGGYTDTQYF
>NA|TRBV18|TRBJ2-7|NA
TGTGCCAGCTCACCGGGTTGTTGTGACGAGCAGTACTTC
CASSPGCCDEQYF
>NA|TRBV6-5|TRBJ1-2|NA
TGTGCCAGCAGTTACTCTTCAGGTTTGGGTGGCTACACCTTC
CASSYSSGLGGYTF
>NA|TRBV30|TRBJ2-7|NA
TGTGCCTGGAGTGTGTTCGGCGCTACCTACGAGCAGTACTTC
CAWSVFGATYEQYF
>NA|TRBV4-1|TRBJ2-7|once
TGCGCCAGCAGCCATCCCGGACAAACCTACTACGAGCAGTACTTC
CASSHPGQTYYEQYF
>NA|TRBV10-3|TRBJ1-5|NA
TGTGCCATCAGTAACCCAGGGAAGGTCGATCAGCCCCAGCATTTT
CAISNPGKVDQPQHF